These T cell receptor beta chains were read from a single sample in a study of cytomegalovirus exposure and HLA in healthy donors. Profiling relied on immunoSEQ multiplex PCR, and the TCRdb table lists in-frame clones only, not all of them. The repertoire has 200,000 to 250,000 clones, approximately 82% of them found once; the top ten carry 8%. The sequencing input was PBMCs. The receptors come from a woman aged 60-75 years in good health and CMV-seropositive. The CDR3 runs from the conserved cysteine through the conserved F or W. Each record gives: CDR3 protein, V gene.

cdr3_aa: CASSFTSGSYEQYF
v_call: TRBV7-9

cdr3_aa: CASKTRENTGELFF
v_call: TRBV2

cdr3_aa: CASIQGVGRGQPQHF
v_call: TRBV19

cdr3_aa: CASSQDSPETQYF
v_call: TRBV5-1

cdr3_aa: CASSQDHGTSASRETQYF
v_call: TRBV14

cdr3_aa: CASSLAVGTGNTEAFF
v_call: TRBV5-1

cdr3_aa: CASSGDTATNEKLFF
v_call: TRBV5-1

cdr3_aa: CASSLAGREGVGYTF
v_call: TRBV5-1

cdr3_aa: CASSQEAKAVAQHF
v_call: TRBV4-1

cdr3_aa: CSVEEGGGATPYGYTF
v_call: TRBV29-1

cdr3_aa: CASSDGQGQFRGYTF
v_call: TRBV19